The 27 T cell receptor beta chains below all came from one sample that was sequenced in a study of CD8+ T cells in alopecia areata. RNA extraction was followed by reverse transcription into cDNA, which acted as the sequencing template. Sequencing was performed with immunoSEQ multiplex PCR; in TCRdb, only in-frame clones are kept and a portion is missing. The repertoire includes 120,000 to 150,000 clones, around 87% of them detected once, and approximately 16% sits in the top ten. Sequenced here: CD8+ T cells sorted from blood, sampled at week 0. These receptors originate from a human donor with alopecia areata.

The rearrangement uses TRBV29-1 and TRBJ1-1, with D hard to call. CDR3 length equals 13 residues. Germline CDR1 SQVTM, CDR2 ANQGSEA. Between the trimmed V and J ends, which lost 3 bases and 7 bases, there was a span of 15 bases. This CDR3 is CSVDAPGRVEAFF. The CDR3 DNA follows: TGCAGCGTTGACGCCCCCGGCCGGGTTGAAGCTTTCTTT.

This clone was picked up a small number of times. The CDR3, as DNA: TGTGCCAGCAGCCAAGATCCGGGACAGGGATTGTACGAGCAGTACTTC. Translated, it gives CASSQDPGQGLYEQYF. J is TRBJ2-7 and V is TRBV14; 9 nucleotides line up with TRBD1. With 0 bases clipped from V and 4 bases from J, the junction kept 7 bases outside the gene matches. Germline CDR1 is SGHDN and CDR2 is FVKESK. CDR3 length: 16 residues.

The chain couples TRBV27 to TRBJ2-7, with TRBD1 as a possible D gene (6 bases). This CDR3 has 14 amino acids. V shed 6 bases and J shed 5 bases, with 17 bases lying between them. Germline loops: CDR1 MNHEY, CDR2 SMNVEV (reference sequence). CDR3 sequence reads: CASSRDTPSDEQYF. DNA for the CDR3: TGTGCCAGCAGCCGGGACACCCCGTCCGACGAGCAGTACTTC.

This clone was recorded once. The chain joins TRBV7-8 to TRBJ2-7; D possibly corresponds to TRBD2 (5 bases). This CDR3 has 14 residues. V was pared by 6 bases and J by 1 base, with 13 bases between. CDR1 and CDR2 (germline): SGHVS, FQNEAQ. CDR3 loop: CASRPDGESYEQYF. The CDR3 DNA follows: TGTGCCAGCAGGCCGGACGGGGAATCCTACGAGCAGTACTTC.

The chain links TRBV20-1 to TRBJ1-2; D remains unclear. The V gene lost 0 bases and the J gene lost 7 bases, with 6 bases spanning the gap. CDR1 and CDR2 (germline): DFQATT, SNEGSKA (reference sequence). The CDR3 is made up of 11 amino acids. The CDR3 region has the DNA TGCAGTGCTAGAGATGGTGGTGGCTACACCTTC. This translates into CSARDGGGYTF.

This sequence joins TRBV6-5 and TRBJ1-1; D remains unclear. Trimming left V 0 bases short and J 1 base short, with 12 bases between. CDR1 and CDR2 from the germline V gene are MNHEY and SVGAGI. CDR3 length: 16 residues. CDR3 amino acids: CASSYSKEEGNTEAFF. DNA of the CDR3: TGTGCCAGCAGTTACTCGAAGGAGGAGGGGAACACTGAAGCTTTCTTT.

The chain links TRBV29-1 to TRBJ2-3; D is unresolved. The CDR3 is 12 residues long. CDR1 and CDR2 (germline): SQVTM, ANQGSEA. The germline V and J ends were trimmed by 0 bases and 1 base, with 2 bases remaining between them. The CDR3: CSVEDRTDTQYF. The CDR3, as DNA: TGCAGCGTTGAAGATCGCACAGATACGCAGTATTTT.

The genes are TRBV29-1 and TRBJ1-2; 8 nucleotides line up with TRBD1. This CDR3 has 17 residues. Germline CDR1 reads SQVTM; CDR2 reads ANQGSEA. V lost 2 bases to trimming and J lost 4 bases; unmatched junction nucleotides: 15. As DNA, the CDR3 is TGCAGCGTTGAAAATGGGGCAGGGGGCCCTGAGAGCTATGGCTACACCTTC. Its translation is CSVENGAGGPESYGYTF.

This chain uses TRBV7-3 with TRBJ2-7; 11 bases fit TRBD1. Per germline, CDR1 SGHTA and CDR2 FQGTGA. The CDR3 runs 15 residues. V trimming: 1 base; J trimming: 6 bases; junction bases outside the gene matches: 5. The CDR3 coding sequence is TGTGCCAGCAGCTTAATGGGACAGGGGGATCGCGAGCAGTACTTC. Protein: CASSLMGQGDREQYF.

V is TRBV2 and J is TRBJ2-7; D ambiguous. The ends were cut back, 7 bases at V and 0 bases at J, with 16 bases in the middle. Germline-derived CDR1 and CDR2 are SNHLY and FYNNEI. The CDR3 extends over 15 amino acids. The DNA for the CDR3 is TGTGCCAGCACCCGCCCCGGTAGGAGCTCCTACGAGCAGTACTTC. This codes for CASTRPGRSSYEQYF.

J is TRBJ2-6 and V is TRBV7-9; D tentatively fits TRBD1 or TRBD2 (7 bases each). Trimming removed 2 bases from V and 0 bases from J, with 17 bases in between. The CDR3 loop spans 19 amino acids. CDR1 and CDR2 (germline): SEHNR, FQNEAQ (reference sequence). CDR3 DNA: TGTGCCAGCAGCTTATTCACAGGGGACTACAGCTCTGGGGCCAACGTCCTGACTTTC. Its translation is CASSLFTGDYSSGANVLTF. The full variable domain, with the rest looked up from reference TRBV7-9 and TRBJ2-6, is DTGVSQNPRHKITKRGQNVTFRCDPISEHNRLYWYRQTLGQGPEFLTYFQNEAQLEKSRLLSDRFSAERPKGSFSTLEIQRTEQGDSAMYLCASSLFTGDYSSGANVLTFGAGSRLTVL.

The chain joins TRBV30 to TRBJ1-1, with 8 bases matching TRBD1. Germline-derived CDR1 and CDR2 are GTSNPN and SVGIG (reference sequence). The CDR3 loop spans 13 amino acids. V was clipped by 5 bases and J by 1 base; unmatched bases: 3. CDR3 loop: CAWGTGGNTEAFF. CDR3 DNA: TGTGCCTGGGGGACAGGCGGGAACACTGAAGCTTTCTTT. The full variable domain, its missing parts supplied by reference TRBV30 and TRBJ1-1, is SQTIHQWPATLVQPVGSPLSLECTVEGTSNPNLYWYRQAAGRGLQLLFYSVGIGQISSEVPQNLSASRPQDRQFILSSKKLLLSDSGFYLCAWGTGGNTEAFFGQGTRLTVV.

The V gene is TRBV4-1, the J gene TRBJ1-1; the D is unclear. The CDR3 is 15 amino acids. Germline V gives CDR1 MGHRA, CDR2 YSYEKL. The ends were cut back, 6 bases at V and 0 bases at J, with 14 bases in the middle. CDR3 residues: CASSGSGYMNTEAFF. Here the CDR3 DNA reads TGCGCCAGCAGTGGGTCTGGGTACATGAACACTGAAGCTTTCTTT.

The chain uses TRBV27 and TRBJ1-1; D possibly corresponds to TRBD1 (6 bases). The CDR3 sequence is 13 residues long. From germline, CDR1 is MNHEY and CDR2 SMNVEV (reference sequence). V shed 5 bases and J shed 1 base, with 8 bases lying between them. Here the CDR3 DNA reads TGTGCCAGCAGTCCGGGACAGAACACTGAAGCTTTCTTT. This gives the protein CASSPGQNTEAFF.

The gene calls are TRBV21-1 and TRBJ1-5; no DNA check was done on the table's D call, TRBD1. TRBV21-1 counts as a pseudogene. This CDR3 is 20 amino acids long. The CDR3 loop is CASSKLIGRGQADSNQPQHF. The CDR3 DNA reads TGTGCCAGCAGCAAATTAATAGGGAGGGGACAGGCCGATAGCAATCAGCCCCAGCATTTT.

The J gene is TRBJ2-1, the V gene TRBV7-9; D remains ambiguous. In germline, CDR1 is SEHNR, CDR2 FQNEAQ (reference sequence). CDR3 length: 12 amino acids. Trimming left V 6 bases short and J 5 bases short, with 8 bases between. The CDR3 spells CASSSQDNEQFF. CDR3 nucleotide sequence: TGTGCCAGCAGTTCCCAGGACAATGAGCAGTTCTTC.

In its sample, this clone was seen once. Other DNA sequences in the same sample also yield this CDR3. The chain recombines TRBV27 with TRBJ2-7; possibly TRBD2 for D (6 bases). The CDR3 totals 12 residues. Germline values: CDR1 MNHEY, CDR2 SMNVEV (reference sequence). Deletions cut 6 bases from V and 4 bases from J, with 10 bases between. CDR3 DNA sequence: TGTGCCAGCAGCCCTGGGGGGTACGAGCAGTACTTC. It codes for CASSPGGYEQYF.

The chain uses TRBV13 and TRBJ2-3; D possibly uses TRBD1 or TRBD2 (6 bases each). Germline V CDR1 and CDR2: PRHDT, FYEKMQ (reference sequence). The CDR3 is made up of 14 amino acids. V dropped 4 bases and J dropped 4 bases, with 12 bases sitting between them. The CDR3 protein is CASSSGGGPDTQYF. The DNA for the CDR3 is TGTGCCAGCAGCTCCGGAGGGGGGCCAGATACGCAGTATTTT.

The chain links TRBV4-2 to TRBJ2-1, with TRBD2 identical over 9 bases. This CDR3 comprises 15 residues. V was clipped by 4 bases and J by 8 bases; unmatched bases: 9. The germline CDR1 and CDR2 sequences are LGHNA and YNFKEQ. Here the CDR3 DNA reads TGTGCCAGCAGCCTCCCGGGACTAGCTATTGATGAGCAGTTCTTC. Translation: CASSLPGLAIDEQFF.

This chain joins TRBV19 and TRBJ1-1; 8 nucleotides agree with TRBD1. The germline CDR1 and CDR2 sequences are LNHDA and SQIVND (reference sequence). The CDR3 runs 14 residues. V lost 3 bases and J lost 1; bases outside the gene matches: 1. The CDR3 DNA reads TGTGCCAGTAGTATCGGACAGGGGAACACTGAAGCTTTCTTT. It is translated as CASSIGQGNTEAFF.

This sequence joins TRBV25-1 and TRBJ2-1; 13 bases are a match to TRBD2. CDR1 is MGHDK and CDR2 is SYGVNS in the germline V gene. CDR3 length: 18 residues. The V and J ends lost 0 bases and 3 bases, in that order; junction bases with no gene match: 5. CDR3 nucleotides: TGTGCCAGCAGTGAATATGGGACTAGCGGGATCCTCTACAATGAGCAGTTCTTC. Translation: CASSEYGTSGILYNEQFF. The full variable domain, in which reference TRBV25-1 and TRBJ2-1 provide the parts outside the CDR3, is EADIYQTPRYLVIGTGKKITLECSQTMGHDKMYWYQQDPGMELHLIHYSYGVNSTEKGDLSSESTVSRIRTEHFPLTLESARPSHTSQYLCASSEYGTSGILYNEQFFGPGTRLTVL.

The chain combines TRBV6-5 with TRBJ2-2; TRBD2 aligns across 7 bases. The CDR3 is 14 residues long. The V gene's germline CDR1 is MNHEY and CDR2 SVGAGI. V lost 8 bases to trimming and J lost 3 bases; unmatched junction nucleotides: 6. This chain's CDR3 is CASGLGRDTGELFF. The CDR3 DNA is TGTGCCAGCGGGCTGGGGAGGGACACCGGGGAGCTGTTTTTT.

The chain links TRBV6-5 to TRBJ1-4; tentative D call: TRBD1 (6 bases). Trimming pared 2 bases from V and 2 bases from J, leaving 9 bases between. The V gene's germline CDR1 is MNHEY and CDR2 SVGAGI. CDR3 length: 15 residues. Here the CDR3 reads CASSYRGGTNEKLFF. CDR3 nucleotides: TGTGCCAGCAGTTACCGAGGGGGGACTAATGAAAAACTGTTTTTT.

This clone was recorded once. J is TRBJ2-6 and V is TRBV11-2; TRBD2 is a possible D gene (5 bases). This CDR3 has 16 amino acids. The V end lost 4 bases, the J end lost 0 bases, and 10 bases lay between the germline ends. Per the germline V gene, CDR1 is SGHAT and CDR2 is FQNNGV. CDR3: CASSSLRGSGANVLTF. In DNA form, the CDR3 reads TGTGCCAGCAGCTCGCTTCGGGGCTCTGGGGCCAACGTCCTGACTTTC.

CDR3 residues: CSGITASYNEQFF. The CDR3 DNA sequence: TGCAGCGGCATTACCGCAAGCTACAATGAGCAGTTCTTC. The chain uses TRBV29-1 and TRBJ2-1; D is unresolved. The germline V and J ends were trimmed by 7 bases and 3 bases, with 13 bases remaining between them. This CDR3 is 13 amino acids long. The germline V gene encodes CDR1 SQVTM and CDR2 ANQGSEA.

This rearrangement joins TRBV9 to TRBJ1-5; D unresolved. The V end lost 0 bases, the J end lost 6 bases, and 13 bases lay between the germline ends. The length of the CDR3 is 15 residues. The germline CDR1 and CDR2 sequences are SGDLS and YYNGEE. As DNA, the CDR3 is TGTGCCAGCAGCGTAGCGGGTAGCGCCGGTCAGCCCCAGCATTTT. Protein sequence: CASSVAGSAGQPQHF.

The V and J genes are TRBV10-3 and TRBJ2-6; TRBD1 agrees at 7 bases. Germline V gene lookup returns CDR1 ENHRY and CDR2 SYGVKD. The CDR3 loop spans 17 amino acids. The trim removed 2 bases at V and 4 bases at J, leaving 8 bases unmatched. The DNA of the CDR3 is TGTGCCATCAGTGAGGCGGCAGGGGGTTCAGGGGCCAACGTCCTGACTTTC. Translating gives CAISEAAGGSGANVLTF.